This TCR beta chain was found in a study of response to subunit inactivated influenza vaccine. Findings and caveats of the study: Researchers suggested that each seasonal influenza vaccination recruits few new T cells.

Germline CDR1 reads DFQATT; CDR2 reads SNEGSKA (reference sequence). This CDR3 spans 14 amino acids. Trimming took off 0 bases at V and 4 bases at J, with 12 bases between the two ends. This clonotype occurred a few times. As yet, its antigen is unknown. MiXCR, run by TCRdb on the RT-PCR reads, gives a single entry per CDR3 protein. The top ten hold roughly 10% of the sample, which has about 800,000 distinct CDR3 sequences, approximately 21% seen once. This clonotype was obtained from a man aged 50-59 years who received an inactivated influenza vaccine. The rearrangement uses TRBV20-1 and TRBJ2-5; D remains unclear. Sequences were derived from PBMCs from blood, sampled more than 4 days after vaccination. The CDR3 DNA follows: TGCAGTGCTAGAGATGGCCTAGGTGGAGAGACCCAGTACTTC. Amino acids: CSARDGLGGETQYF.